This T cell receptor beta chain was recovered during a study of blood T cell repertoires in COVID-19. The germline V gene has CDR1 MGHRA and CDR2 YSYEKL. V shed 5 bases and J shed 6 bases, with 16 bases lying between them. The CDR3 is 15 residues long. Profiled with immunoSEQ multiplex PCR; TCRdb holds only in-frame clones, not every one. The sample yields about 360,000 clones, roughly 86% seen once. The specimen sequenced was PBMCs or T cells enriched from blood (not recorded which). This clonotype was sampled from a woman between 35 and 50 years old with acute COVID-19. J is TRBJ2-2 and V is TRBV4-1, with D tentatively TRBD2 (7 bases). In nucleotides, the CDR3 is TGCGCCAGCAGCAAGGTGGGGGAGGGGGCCGGGGAGCTGTTTTTT. Protein sequence: CASSKVGEGAGELFF.